This entry lists 13 T cell receptor beta chains sequenced from one sample in a study of spatial heterogeneity in lung cancer. The time point: sample taken at primary tumor resection. TCRdb independently ran MiXCR on the 5' RACE reads; one entry per CDR3 protein. The sample yields around 92,000 distinct CDR3 sequences, 9.5% to 15% seen once. Material: PBMCs, obtained at surgery. All receptors come from a male donor with early-stage non-small cell lung cancer.

This clonotype was counted ten times or more. The CDR3 coding sequence is TGTGCCAGCAGCTCGGGACTAGCGGCGTCCTACAATGAGCAGTTCTTC. It yields the protein CASSSGLAASYNEQFF. The chain couples TRBV7-8 to TRBJ2-1; 11 nucleotides agree with TRBD2. The length of the CDR3 is 16 residues. Trimming removed 4 bases from V and 1 base from J; junction bases left unmatched: 3. Germline CDR1 reads SGHVS; CDR2 reads FQNEAQ.

This clonotype occurred many times. This chain uses TRBV24-1 with TRBJ2-1; 14 positions agree with TRBD2. The CDR3 covers 14 residues. V shed 4 bases, J shed 9 bases, and the junction held 1 base outside the gene matches. CDR1 is KGHDR and CDR2 is SFDVKD in the germline V gene. The CDR3 loop is CATSEGLAGAEQFF. Here the CDR3 DNA reads TGTGCCACCAGTGAGGGACTAGCGGGAGCTGAGCAGTTCTTC.

In its sample, this clonotype was seen once. The CDR3 loop is CASSPDRGIQPQHF. Written as DNA, the CDR3 is TGTGCCAGCAGCCCTGACAGGGGGATTCAGCCCCAGCATTTT. This sequence joins TRBV12-3 or TRBV12-4 and TRBJ1-5, with 9 bases that match TRBD1. V trimming: 6 bases; J trimming: 6 bases; junction bases outside the gene matches: 6. The CDR3 runs 14 residues.

This clonotype was recorded many times. The rearrangement links TRBV6-2 or TRBV6-3 to TRBJ2-6; D is tentatively TRBD1 or TRBD2 (5 bases each). Germline V gene data show CDR1 as MNHEY and CDR2 as SVGEGT. CDR3 length equals 15 residues. The V end was cut by 4 bases, the J end by 1 base, with 8 bases between. The CDR3 bases are TGTGCCAGCAGTTTGGGGGTTTCTGGGGCCAACGTCCTGACTTTC. Protein sequence: CASSLGVSGANVLTF.

This clonotype was seen a handful of times. This chain's CDR3 is CASSRTEAGELFF. The CDR3 DNA follows: TGTGCCAGCAGCCGCACAGAGGCCGGGGAGCTGTTTTTT. This chain connects TRBV12-3 or TRBV12-4 to TRBJ2-2; D remains unclear. The CDR3 has 13 amino acids. V shed 6 bases and J shed 6 bases, with 11 bases lying between them.

This chain links TRBV20-1 with TRBJ1-4, with D unclear. Germline-derived CDR1 and CDR2 are DFQATT and SNEGSKA (reference sequence). With 4 bases removed from V and 5 bases from J, the gap between germline ends came to 2 bases. The CDR3 length is 10 residues. The CDR3 nucleotides read TGCAGTGCTACGAATGAAAAACTGTTTTTT. Translating it yields CSATNEKLFF.

This clonotype has just a few counts. This chain uses TRBV4-3 with TRBJ2-5, with D perhaps matching TRBD1 or TRBD2 (6 bases each). This CDR3 is 15 amino acids long. The ends were cut back, 0 bases at V and 4 bases at J, with 12 bases in the middle. From germline, CDR1 is LGHNA and CDR2 YSLEER. The CDR3 DNA follows: TGCGCCAGCAGCCAAGATATGGGGGGCCGAGAGACCCAGTACTTC. Amino acids: CASSQDMGGRETQYF.

This chain connects TRBV11-1 to TRBJ2-7; TRBD1 is a possible D gene (6 bases). This CDR3 has 13 amino acids. The V end lost 3 bases, the J end lost 2 bases, and 8 bases lay between the germline ends. Per germline, CDR1 SGHAT and CDR2 FQDESV (reference sequence). The CDR3: CASSFRGTYEQYF. The CDR3, as DNA: TGTGCCAGCAGCTTTAGGGGGACCTACGAGCAGTACTTC.

In this sample, this clonotype turned up a few times. V and J are TRBV2 and TRBJ2-4; possible D gene TRBD1, 5 bases. In germline, CDR1 is SNHLY, CDR2 FYNNEI. The CDR3 runs to 11 residues. V was clipped by 3 bases and J by 15 bases, with 12 bases between them. The CDR3 loop reads CASSDLQVPYF. The DNA for the CDR3 is TGTGCCAGCAGTGATCTACAGGTACCGTACTTC.

This clonotype has a count of ten or more. This chain links TRBV9 with TRBJ1-1, with 8 bases aligning to TRBD1. CDR1 and CDR2 from the germline V gene are SGDLS and YYNGEE. The V gene end was trimmed by 3 bases and the J gene end by 2 bases; junction bases not matched to a gene: 3. There are 14 residues in the CDR3. The CDR3 loop reads CASSAGQGNTEAFF. CDR3 nucleotides: TGTGCCAGCAGCGCTGGACAGGGCAACACTGAAGCTTTCTTT. The full variable domain, with the rest looked up from reference TRBV9 and TRBJ1-1, is DSGVTQTPKHLITATGQRVTLRCSPRSGDLSVYWYQQSLDQGLQFLIQYYNGEERAKGNILERFSAQQFPDLHSELNLSSLELGDSALYFCASSAGQGNTEAFFGQGTRLTVV.

In its sample, this clonotype was seen many times. The J gene is TRBJ1-3, the V gene TRBV30; no firm D call. Germline loops: CDR1 GTSNPN, CDR2 SVGIG (reference sequence). This CDR3 has 14 amino acids. Between the trimmed V and J ends, which lost 4 bases and 2 bases, there was a span of 12 bases. Here the CDR3 DNA reads TGTGCCTGGATGATCGATTCAGCTGGAAACACCATATATTTT. It translates to CAWMIDSAGNTIYF.

This clonotype is labeled as medium-sized (0.01 to 0.1%). The chain employs TRBV7-3 and TRBJ2-2; no definite D call. CDR1 and CDR2 (germline): SGHTA, FQGTGA. The V gene lost 2 bases and the J gene lost 6 bases, with 10 bases spanning the gap. The CDR3 is 14 residues long. CDR3 DNA: TGTGCCAGCAGCTTATCCAGGTCCCCCGGGGAGCTGTTTTTT. It translates to CASSLSRSPGELFF.

The J gene is TRBJ2-1, the V gene TRBV12-3 or TRBV12-4; D is perhaps TRBD1 (6 bases). The CDR3 totals 14 residues. V was trimmed by 3 bases and J by 2 bases, leaving 8 bases between them. Here the CDR3 reads CASSLDRTYNEQFF. Here the CDR3 DNA reads TGTGCCAGCAGTTTGGACAGAACCTACAATGAGCAGTTCTTC.